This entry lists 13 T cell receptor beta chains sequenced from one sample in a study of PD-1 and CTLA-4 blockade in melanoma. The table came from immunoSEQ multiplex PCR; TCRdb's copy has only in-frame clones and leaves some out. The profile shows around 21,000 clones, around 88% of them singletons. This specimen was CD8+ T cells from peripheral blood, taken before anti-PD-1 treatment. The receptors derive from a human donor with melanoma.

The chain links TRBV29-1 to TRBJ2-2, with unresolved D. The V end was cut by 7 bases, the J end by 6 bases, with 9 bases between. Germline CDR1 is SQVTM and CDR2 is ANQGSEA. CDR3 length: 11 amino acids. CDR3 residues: CSADTAGELFF. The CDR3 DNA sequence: TGCAGCGCTGACACCGCCGGGGAGCTGTTTTTT.

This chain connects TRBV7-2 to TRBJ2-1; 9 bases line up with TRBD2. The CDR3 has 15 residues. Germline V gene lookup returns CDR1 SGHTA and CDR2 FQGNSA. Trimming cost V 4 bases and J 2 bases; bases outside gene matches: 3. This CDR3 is CASSSVAGAYNEQFF. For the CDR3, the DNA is TGTGCCAGCAGCTCCGTAGCGGGGGCCTACAATGAGCAGTTCTTC.

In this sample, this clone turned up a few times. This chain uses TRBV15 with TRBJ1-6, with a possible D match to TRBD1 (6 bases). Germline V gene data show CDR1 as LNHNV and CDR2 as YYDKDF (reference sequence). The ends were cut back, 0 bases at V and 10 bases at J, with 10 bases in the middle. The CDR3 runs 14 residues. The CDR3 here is CATSRDKGGSPLHF. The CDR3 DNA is TGTGCCACCAGCAGAGATAAGGGGGGCTCACCCCTCCACTTT.

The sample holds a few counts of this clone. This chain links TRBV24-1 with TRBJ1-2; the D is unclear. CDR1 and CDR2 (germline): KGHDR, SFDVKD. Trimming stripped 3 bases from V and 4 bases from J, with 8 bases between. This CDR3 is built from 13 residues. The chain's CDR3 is CATSDPMGYGYTF. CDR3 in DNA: TGTGCCACCAGTGATCCGATGGGCTATGGCTACACCTTC.

Written as DNA, the CDR3 is TGTGCCAGCAGCCCTCAGCGGGACTACTCCTACAATGAGCAGTTCTTC. Protein sequence: CASSPQRDYSYNEQFF. This rearrangement joins TRBV4-2 to TRBJ2-1; 7 positions match TRBD2. Looked up from germline, CDR1 is LGHNA and CDR2 is YNFKEQ. J was trimmed by 0 bases and V by 4 bases; bases with no gene match: 6. This CDR3 has 16 amino acids.

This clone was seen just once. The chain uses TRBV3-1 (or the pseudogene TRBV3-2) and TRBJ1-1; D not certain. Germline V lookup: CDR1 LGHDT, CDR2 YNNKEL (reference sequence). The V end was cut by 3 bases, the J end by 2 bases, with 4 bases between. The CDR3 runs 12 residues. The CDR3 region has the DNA TGTGCCAGCAGCCACCTTAACACTGAAGCTTTCTTT. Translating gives CASSHLNTEAFF.

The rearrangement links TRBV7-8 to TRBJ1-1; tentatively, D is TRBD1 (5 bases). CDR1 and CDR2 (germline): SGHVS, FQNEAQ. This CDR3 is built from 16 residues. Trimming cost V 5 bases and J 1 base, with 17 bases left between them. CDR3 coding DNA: TGTGCCAGCAGCCTTGACCGGGACTTCGGGAACACTGAAGCTTTCTTT. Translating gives CASSLDRDFGNTEAFF.

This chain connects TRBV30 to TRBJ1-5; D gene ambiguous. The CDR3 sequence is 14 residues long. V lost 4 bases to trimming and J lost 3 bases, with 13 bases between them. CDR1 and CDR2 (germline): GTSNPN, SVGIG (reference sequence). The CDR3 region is CAWTLEGSNQPQHF. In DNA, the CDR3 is TGTGCCTGGACCCTGGAAGGGTCCAATCAGCCCCAGCATTTT. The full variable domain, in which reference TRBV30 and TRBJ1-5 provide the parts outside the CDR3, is SQTIHQWPATLVQPVGSPLSLECTVEGTSNPNLYWYRQAAGRGLQLLFYSVGIGQISSEVPQNLSASRPQDRQFILSSKKLLLSDSGFYLCAWTLEGSNQPQHFGDGTRLSIL.

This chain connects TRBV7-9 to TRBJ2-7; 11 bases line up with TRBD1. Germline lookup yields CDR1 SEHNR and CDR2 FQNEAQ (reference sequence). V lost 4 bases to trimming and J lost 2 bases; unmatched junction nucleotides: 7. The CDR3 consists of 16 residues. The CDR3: CASSSNGQGAAYEQYF. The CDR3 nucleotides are TGTGCCAGCAGCTCTAATGGACAGGGGGCAGCCTACGAGCAGTACTTC.

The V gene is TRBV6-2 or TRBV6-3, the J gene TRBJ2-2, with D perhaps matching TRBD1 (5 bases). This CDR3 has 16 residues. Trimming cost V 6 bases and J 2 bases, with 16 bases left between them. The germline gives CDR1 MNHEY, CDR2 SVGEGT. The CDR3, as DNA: TGTGCCAGCAGCACGGACACATTTTTTAACACCGGGGAGCTGTTTTTT. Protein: CASSTDTFFNTGELFF.

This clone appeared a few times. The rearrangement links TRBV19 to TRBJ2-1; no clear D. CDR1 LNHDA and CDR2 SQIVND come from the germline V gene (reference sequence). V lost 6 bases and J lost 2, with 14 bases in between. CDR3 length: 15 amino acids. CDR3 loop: CASSETQAAYNEQFF. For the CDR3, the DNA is TGTGCCAGTAGCGAGACTCAGGCGGCCTACAATGAGCAGTTCTTC.

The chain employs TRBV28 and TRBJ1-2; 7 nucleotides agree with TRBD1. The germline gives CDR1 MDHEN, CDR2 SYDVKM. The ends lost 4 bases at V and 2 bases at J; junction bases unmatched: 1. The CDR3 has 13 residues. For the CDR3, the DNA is TGTGCCAGCAGTTACAGGGGAAACTATGGCTACACCTTC. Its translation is CASSYRGNYGYTF.

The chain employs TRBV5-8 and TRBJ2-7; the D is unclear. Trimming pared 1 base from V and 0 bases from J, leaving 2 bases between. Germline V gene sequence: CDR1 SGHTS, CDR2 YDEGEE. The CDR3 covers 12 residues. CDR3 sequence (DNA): TGTGCCAGCAGCTTGCCCTCCTACGAGCAGTACTTC. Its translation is CASSLPSYEQYF.